This T cell receptor beta chain was captured in a study of cytomegalovirus exposure and HLA in healthy donors. Germline loops: CDR1 GTSNPN, CDR2 SVGIG (reference sequence). The CDR3 has 14 amino acids. With 3 bases removed from V and 4 bases from J, the gap between germline ends came to 16 bases. The PCR made use of 60 Vbeta and 13 Jbeta primers. Sequenced by immunoSEQ multiplex PCR; TCRdb stores in-frame clones only, minus some. The sample has tens of thousands of clones; just under 70% are singletons. V and J are TRBV30 and TRBJ2-7, with D perhaps matching TRBD1 (7 bases). This receptor was taken from a woman between 45 and 65 years old in good health and CMV-seropositive. The material sequenced was PBMCs. CDR3 DNA: TGTGCCTGGAGATGGGGGGACAGCGGGTACGAGCAGTACTTC. Translating gives CAWRWGDSGYEQYF. Using reference TRBV30 and TRBJ2-7 for the parts outside the CDR3, the full variable domain is SQTIHQWPATLVQPVGSPLSLECTVEGTSNPNLYWYRQAAGRGLQLLFYSVGIGQISSEVPQNLSASRPQDRQFILSSKKLLLSDSGFYLCAWRWGDSGYEQYFGPGTRLTVT.